These 23 T cell receptor beta chains originate from one sample sequenced in a study of T-cell reconstitution after alpha-beta-depleted transplantation in children. This sample's TCRbeta library carried unique molecular identifier barcodes. A single record per CDR3 protein comes from TCRdb applying MiXCR to the PCR reads. The profile shows 55,000 to 65,000 distinct CDR3 sequences, roughly 45% of them singletons. Sequenced here: PBMCs, mostly from graft donor cells, sampled 360 days after TCRalphabeta/CD19-depleted stem cell transplant. All receptors come from a male patient younger than 18 who had a stem cell transplant for acute lymphoblastic leukemia, so the T cells may come from the graft donor.

The genes are TRBV3-1 and TRBJ2-1; D gene unclear. V gave up 1 base and J gave up 3 bases, with 7 bases separating them. The CDR3 sequence is 14 residues long. Germline loops: CDR1 LGHDT, CDR2 YNNKEL (reference sequence). DNA for the CDR3: TGTGCCAGCAGCCAAGGCCGCGTCTACAATGAGCAGTTCTTC. The encoded protein is CASSQGRVYNEQFF.

This clonotype was seen only a few times. The chain carries TRBV3-1 and TRBJ2-6; D gene unclear. Germline CDR1 and CDR2: LGHDT and YNNKEL (reference sequence). The CDR3 is made up of 16 amino acids. Trimming took 0 bases from V and 0 from J, leaving 6 bases between them. The CDR3 coding sequence is TGTGCCAGCAGCCAAGATGGGGTCTCTGGGGCCAACGTCCTGACTTTC. Translating gives CASSQDGVSGANVLTF.

The V gene is TRBV10-3, the J gene TRBJ1-5; a possible D gene is TRBD1 (5 bases). Trimming took 11 bases from V and 5 from J, leaving 16 bases between them. Germline CDR1 and CDR2: ENHRY and SYGVKD. This CDR3 contains 13 residues. DNA for the CDR3: TGTGCCGCCCAGGGAAGGGTTGATCAGCCCCAGCATTTT. Amino acid sequence: CAAQGRVDQPQHF.

The chain employs TRBV12-3 or TRBV12-4 and TRBJ2-2, with D perhaps TRBD1 or TRBD2 (5 bases each). The CDR3 has 19 residues. V lost 4 bases, J lost 4 bases, and 25 bases lay in between. Here the CDR3 DNA reads TGTGCCAGCAGTTCCTCCTACCGGGACCGAGGATCGCGCACCGGGGAGCTGTTTTTT. Translated: CASSSSYRDRGSRTGELFF.

This clonotype was found many times. The rearrangement links TRBV7-3 to TRBJ2-3, with 9 bases lining up with TRBD2. This CDR3 comprises 18 residues. Germline V gene lookup returns CDR1 SGHTA and CDR2 FQGTGA. J lost 5 bases, V lost 5 bases, and 17 bases had no gene match. The chain's CDR3 is CASSPWQLRRGGEDTQYF. The CDR3 DNA reads as TGTGCCAGCAGCCCCTGGCAGCTTAGGCGGGGGGGAGAAGATACGCAGTATTTT.

The sample holds a few counts of this clonotype. V is TRBV12-3 or TRBV12-4 and J is TRBJ2-3; 11 bases are shared with TRBD2. V trimming: 5 bases; J trimming: 3 bases; junction bases outside the gene matches: 4. The CDR3 extends over 15 amino acids. CDR3: CASSPSGGWTDTQYF. CDR3 nucleotides: TGTGCCAGCAGTCCTAGCGGGGGGTGGACAGATACGCAGTATTTT.

The gene calls are TRBV28 and TRBJ2-7; TRBD2 is a possible D gene (5 bases). The germline gives CDR1 MDHEN, CDR2 SYDVKM. Trimming took off 3 bases at V and 2 bases at J, with 11 bases between the two ends. CDR3 length: 14 residues. CDR3 nucleotide sequence: TGTGCCAGCAGTTTCGGAGCGGACGCCTACGAGCAGTACTTC. Translating it yields CASSFGADAYEQYF.

The rearrangement joins TRBV13 to TRBJ1-2; 7 bases align to TRBD1. The CDR3 length is 16 residues. In germline, CDR1 is PRHDT, CDR2 FYEKMQ (reference sequence). V lost 0 bases and J lost 7; bases outside the gene matches: 11. The CDR3 DNA sequence: TGTGCCAGCAGCTTAGGGGGACAGTCACTACCAACTGGCTACACCTTC. Translation: CASSLGGQSLPTGYTF.

The sample holds a few counts of this clonotype. V usage is TRBV3-1 and J usage is TRBJ2-2, with D perhaps TRBD2 (5 bases). V lost 5 bases, J lost 2 bases, and 6 bases lay in between. The CDR3 consists of 13 residues. Germline V gene sequence: CDR1 LGHDT, CDR2 YNNKEL (reference sequence). In DNA, the CDR3 is TGTGCCAGCAGCTGGACTAACACCGGGGAGCTGTTTTTT. Translated: CASSWTNTGELFF.

There are a few counts of this clonotype. The chain recombines TRBV7-2 with TRBJ2-7; D call uncertain. CDR3 size: 13 residues. The V gene lost 5 bases and the J gene lost 3 bases, with 11 bases spanning the gap. CDR1 and CDR2 from the germline V gene are SGHTA and FQGNSA. The CDR3 nucleotides are TGTGCCAGCAGCCCGGGCCAATTCTACGAGCAGTACTTC. Translation gives CASSPGQFYEQYF.

The chain employs TRBV13 and TRBJ2-7, with 8 bases aligning to TRBD2. Germline V gene sequence: CDR1 PRHDT, CDR2 FYEKMQ (reference sequence). Trimming removed 3 bases from V and 12 bases from J; junction bases left unmatched: 16. The CDR3 is 15 amino acids. CDR3 in amino acids: CASSLGLVKRVGVYF. The CDR3 DNA is TGTGCCAGCAGCTTGGGACTAGTTAAGAGGGTAGGGGTGTACTTC.

There are a few counts of this clonotype. This chain joins TRBV9 and TRBJ1-1; TRBD1 aligns across 7 bases. Trimming at V came to 4 bases and at J to 6 bases, leaving 9 bases not matched to a gene. CDR1 is SGDLS, CDR2 YYNGEE, per germline. This CDR3 has 14 amino acids. The CDR3 region is CASSTLGGRSEAFF. The CDR3 region has the DNA TGTGCCAGCAGCACATTAGGGGGCAGATCTGAAGCTTTCTTT.

The V gene is TRBV27, the J gene TRBJ2-3, with D unclear. Germline CDR1 reads MNHEY; CDR2 reads SMNVEV (reference sequence). The CDR3 sequence is 13 residues long. The V gene lost 7 bases and the J gene lost 2 bases, with 10 bases spanning the gap. The CDR3 bases are TGTGCCAGCAAGGCACAGCCCACAGATACGCAGTATTTT. It translates to CASKAQPTDTQYF.

This clonotype turned up a few times. This chain joins TRBV5-1 and TRBJ2-1; TRBD1 aligns across 9 bases. V was clipped by 3 bases and J by 15 bases; unmatched bases: 7. The CDR3 is made up of 12 amino acids. Germline V lookup: CDR1 SGHRS, CDR2 YFSETQ. DNA of the CDR3: TGCGCCAGCAGCTCTGACAGGGGGGAGGGGTTCTTC. Protein sequence: CASSSDRGEGFF.

The chain couples TRBV3-1 to TRBJ2-5; D uncertain. The CDR3 has 11 amino acids. Deletions cut 2 bases from V and 5 bases from J, with 3 bases between. Germline values: CDR1 LGHDT, CDR2 YNNKEL (reference sequence). CDR3 sequence: CASSQRETQYF. The CDR3 nucleotides read TGTGCCAGCAGCCAAAGGGAGACCCAGTACTTC.

The chain has TRBV5-1 and TRBJ2-4; TRBD2 matches at 8 bases. The V and J ends lost 4 bases and 6 bases, in that order; junction bases with no gene match: 12. This CDR3 region has 16 residues. Germline V gene data show CDR1 as SGHRS and CDR2 as YFSETQ. CDR3 in amino acids: CASSLELAVGGNIQYF. DNA of the CDR3: TGCGCCAGCAGCCTGGAACTAGCGGTAGGGGGAAACATTCAGTACTTC.

The chain couples TRBV12-3 or TRBV12-4 to TRBJ2-5; D not resolved. Trimming took 2 bases from V and 1 from J, leaving 8 bases between them. The CDR3 sequence is 14 residues long. The CDR3 sequence: CASSLSTPQETQYF. The CDR3, as DNA: TGTGCCAGCAGTTTATCGACACCCCAAGAGACCCAGTACTTC.

The table lists this clonotype with a few counts. The chain recombines TRBV25-1 with TRBJ2-7; D is undetermined. Per germline, CDR1 MGHDK and CDR2 SYGVNS. This CDR3 contains 14 residues. Trimming took off 6 bases at V and 0 bases at J, with 12 bases between the two ends. CDR3 region: CASSPNGDSYEQYF. CDR3 nucleotide sequence: TGTGCCAGCAGCCCCAACGGCGACTCCTACGAGCAGTACTTC.

This clonotype was seen repeatedly, ten times or more. This chain links TRBV12-3 or TRBV12-4 with TRBJ2-3; D is uncertain. With 1 base removed from V and 0 bases from J, the gap between germline ends came to 8 bases. The CDR3 runs 15 residues. CDR3 amino acids: CASSLGTASTDTQYF. The CDR3 nucleotides are TGTGCCAGCAGTTTAGGGACCGCGAGCACAGATACGCAGTATTTT.

The chain has TRBV12-3 or TRBV12-4 and TRBJ2-7; 13 nucleotides match TRBD2. The CDR3 consists of 17 residues. With V trimmed by 4 bases and J by 3 bases, 9 bases remained unmatched. The CDR3 here is CASSSGTSGIELYEQYF. The CDR3, as DNA: TGTGCCAGCAGTTCCGGGACTAGCGGGATTGAACTCTACGAGCAGTACTTC.

This sequence joins TRBV20-1 and TRBJ2-1; D gene unclear. Germline CDR1 DFQATT, CDR2 SNEGSKA (reference sequence). V gave up 0 bases and J gave up 9 bases, with 6 bases separating them. The CDR3 sequence is 11 residues long. The CDR3 DNA follows: TGCAGTGCTAGAGATATCCGTGAGCAGTTCTTC. Its translation is CSARDIREQFF.

This clonotype was counted only a few times. The rearrangement uses TRBV28 and TRBJ2-1; 15 bases map to TRBD2. V dropped 3 bases and J dropped 0; count of bases not matched to a gene: 12. The V gene's germline CDR1 is MDHEN and CDR2 SYDVKM. The CDR3 totals 21 residues. The CDR3 DNA reads as TGTGCCAGCAGTTTGGGCCTCAGGACTAGCGGGAGGGCTAGCTCCTACAATGAGCAGTTCTTC. It codes for CASSLGLRTSGRASSYNEQFF.

This clonotype was detected only a few times. CDR3 in amino acids: CASIRTPPGLNIQYF. Written as DNA, the CDR3 is TGTGCCAGCATCCGGACGCCCCCCGGGTTAAACATTCAGTACTTC. This rearrangement joins TRBV12-3 or TRBV12-4 to TRBJ2-4; D remains ambiguous. Trimming stripped 7 bases from V and 6 bases from J, with 19 bases between. The CDR3 consists of 15 residues.